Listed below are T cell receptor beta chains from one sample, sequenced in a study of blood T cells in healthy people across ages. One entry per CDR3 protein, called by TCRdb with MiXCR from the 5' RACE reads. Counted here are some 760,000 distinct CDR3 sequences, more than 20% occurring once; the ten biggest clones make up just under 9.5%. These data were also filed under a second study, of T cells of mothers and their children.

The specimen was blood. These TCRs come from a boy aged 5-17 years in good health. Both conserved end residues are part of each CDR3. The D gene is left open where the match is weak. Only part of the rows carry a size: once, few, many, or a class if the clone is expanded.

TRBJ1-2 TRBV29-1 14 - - TGCAGCGTTGCGGTCAATCCCAATAACTATGGCTACACCTTC CSVAVNPNNYGYTF
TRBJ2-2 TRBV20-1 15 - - TGCAGTGCTCCCATGGCGGGATCGAACACCGGGGAGCTGTTTTTT CSAPMAGSNTGELFF
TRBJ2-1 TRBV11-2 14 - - TGTGCCAGCAGCTTGGGGGGAGGCTTGGATGAGCAGTTCTTC CASSLGGGLDEQFF
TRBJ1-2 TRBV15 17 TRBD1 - TGTGCCACCAGCAGAGGCACGGGACAGGGGTCCGGTTATGGCTACACCTTC CATSRGTGQGSGYGYTF
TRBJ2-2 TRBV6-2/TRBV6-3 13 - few TGTGCCAGCAATAGGGGATACACCGGGGAGCTGTTTTTT CASNRGYTGELFF
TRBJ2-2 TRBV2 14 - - TGTGCCAGCAGTGACAGGTTCCCCGGGGGGGAGCTGTTTTTT CASSDRFPGGELFF
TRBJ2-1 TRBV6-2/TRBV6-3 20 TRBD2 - TGTGCCAGCACTGACCCAGCGGCTACGCTTAGCGGGGGGCGCTTGGATGAGCAGTTCTTC CASTDPAATLSGGRLDEQFF
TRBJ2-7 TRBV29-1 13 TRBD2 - TGCAGCGTTGAACTAGCGGGAAGTTACGAGCAGTACTTC CSVELAGSYEQYF
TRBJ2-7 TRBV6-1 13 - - TGTGCCAGCAGCAAAGGGGACAACTACGAGCAGTACTTC CASSKGDNYEQYF
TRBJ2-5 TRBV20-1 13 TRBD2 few TGCAGTAGTAGCGGGGATCAGCGGGAGGCCCAGTACTTC CSSSGDQREAQYF
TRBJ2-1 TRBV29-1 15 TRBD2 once TGCAGCGCCCCTAGGGCTAGCGGGGGCGTCAATGAGCAGTTCTTC CSAPRASGGVNEQFF
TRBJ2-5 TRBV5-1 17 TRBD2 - TGCGCCAGCAGCTTGGGACTAGCGGGGTCCCCTATGGATGGCCAGTACTTC CASSLGLAGSPMDGQYF
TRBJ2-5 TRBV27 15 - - TGTGCCAGCAGTTTACTGGGGGAGGTAGGAGAGACCCAGTACTTC CASSLLGEVGETQYF
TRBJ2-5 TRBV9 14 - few TGTGCCAGCAGCGTAAGTGGAGGGGCAGAGACCCAGTACTTC CASSVSGGAETQYF
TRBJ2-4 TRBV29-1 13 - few TGCAGCGTTGGGGGGCCGGCCAAAAACATTCAGTACTTC CSVGGPAKNIQYF
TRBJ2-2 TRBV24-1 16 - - TGTGCCACCGGTGATTGGGGAAGCACGAACACCGGGGAGCTGTTTTTT CATGDWGSTNTGELFF
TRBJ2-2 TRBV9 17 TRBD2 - TGTGCCAGCAGCGCTAGCGGGAATACAAGAGGTTCCGGGGAGCTGTTTTTT CASSASGNTRGSGELFF
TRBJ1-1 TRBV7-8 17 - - TGTGCCAGCAGGCCCCCTGGGGCAGGGAGAATGAACACTGAAGCTTTCTTT CASRPPGAGRMNTEAFF
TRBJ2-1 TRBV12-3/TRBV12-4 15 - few TGTGCCAGCAGCCCCTTAGGGGGGGGCAACAATGAGCAGTTCTTC CASSPLGGGNNEQFF
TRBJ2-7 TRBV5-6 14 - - TGTGCCAGCAGCGTACGGGCGGGCTCCTACGAGCAGTACTTC CASSVRAGSYEQYF
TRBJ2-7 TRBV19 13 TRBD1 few TGTGCCACTTCAAGGGACAGTTCCTACGAGCAGTACTTC CATSRDSSYEQYF
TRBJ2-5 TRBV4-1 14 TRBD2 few TGCGCCAGCAGCCAAGATAGAACTAGCGTTTGGCAGTACTTC CASSQDRTSVWQYF
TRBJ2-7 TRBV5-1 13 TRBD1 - TGCGCCAGCAGCCAGGGGGAAGTATACGAGCAGTACTTC CASSQGEVYEQYF
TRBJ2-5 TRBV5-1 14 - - TGCGCCAGCAGCTCTAGGGAGAGGGCAGAGACCCAGTACTTC CASSSRERAETQYF
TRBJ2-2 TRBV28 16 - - TGTGCCAGCAGCCTCAACCCGGACCTAGCCATGGGGGAGCTGTTTTTT CASSLNPDLAMGELFF
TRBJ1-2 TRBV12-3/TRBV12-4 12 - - TGTGCCACCTATGAGGGCTCCAATGGCTACACCTTC CATYEGSNGYTF
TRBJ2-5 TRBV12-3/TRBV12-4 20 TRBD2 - TGTGCCAGCAGCAAGATTAGCGGGGCACAGGGAGGGGGGTACCAAGAGACCCAGTACTTC CASSKISGAQGGGYQETQYF
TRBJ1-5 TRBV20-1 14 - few TGCAGTGCTAACACCGACGTTAGCAATCAGCCCCAGCATTTT CSANTDVSNQPQHF
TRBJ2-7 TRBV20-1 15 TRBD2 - TGCAGTGCTAGAGTATTAGCGGGGTCGTCCTACGAGCAGTACTTC CSARVLAGSSYEQYF
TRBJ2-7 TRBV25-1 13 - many TGTGCCAGCAGTGTCGGGGTTAGCTACGAGCAGTACTTC CASSVGVSYEQYF
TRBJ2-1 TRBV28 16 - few TGTGCCAGCAGTTTGAGGGAGAAGATAAGGAACAATGAGCAGTTCTTC CASSLREKIRNNEQFF
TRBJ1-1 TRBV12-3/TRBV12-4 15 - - TGTGCCAGCAGTTTTGTAGTGGGGAAATCGACTGAAGCTTTCTTT CASSFVVGKSTEAFF
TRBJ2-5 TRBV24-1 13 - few TGTGCCACCAGTGATCCTGACCTGGAGACCCAGTACTTC CATSDPDLETQYF
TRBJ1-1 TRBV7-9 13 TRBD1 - TGTGCCAGCAGCTCCCTTGGGGACAGGGGTTCTTTCTTT CASSSLGDRGSFF
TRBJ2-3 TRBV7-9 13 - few TGTGCCAGCGATCGCGTTCCCACAGATACGCAGTATTTT CASDRVPTDTQYF
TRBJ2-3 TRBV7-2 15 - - TGTGCCAGCAGCTGGGGGACGGTGAGGACAGATACGCAGTATTTT CASSWGTVRTDTQYF
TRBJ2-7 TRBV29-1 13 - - TGCAGCGCTGTGGGCACAACGGGCTACGAGCAGTACTTC CSAVGTTGYEQYF
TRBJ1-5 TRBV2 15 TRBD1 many TGTGCCAGCAGTGAACGGGGCAGGGGGCATCAGCCCCAGCATTTT CASSERGRGHQPQHF
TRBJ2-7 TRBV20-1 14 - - TGCAGTGCCCTTATGGGAGGCAGGGGGATCGAGCAGTACTTC CSALMGGRGIEQYF
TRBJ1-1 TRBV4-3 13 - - TGCGCCAGCAGCCAAGGAGTAGGTCCTGAAGCTTTCTTT CASSQGVGPEAFF
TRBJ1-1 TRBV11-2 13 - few TGTGCCAGCAGCTCCACGAGGGTCCCTGAAGCTTTCTTT CASSSTRVPEAFF
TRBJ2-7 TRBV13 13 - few TGTGCCAGCAGCTCAGCGGAGTCCTACGAGCAGTACTTC CASSSAESYEQYF
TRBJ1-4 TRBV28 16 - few TGTGCCAGCAGTTTAACCCCCCGAAGGCCTAATGAAAAACTGTTTTTT CASSLTPRRPNEKLFF
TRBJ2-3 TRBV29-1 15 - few TGCAGCGTTGTCGGGTCAGGAGGTTTGGCAGATACGCAGTATTTT CSVVGSGGLADTQYF
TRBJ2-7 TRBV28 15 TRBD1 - TGTGCCAGCATTGATAAAACAGGGGCTACCTACGAGCAGTACTTC CASIDKTGATYEQYF
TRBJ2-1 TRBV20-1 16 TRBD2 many TGCAGTGCTAGTAATCCGGCTAGCGGCTCCTACAATGAGCAGTTCTTC CSASNPASGSYNEQFF
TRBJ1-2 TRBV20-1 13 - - TGCAGTGCTAGGAACAGCGACAACTATGGCTACACCTTC CSARNSDNYGYTF
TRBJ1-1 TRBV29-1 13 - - TGCAGCGTCCCCCGGACGGCGAACACTGAAGCTTTCTTT CSVPRTANTEAFF
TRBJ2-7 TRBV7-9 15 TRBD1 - TGTGCCAGCAGCATCCTAGGGACAGGGACCTACGAGCAGTACTTC CASSILGTGTYEQYF
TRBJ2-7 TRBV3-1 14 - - TGTGCCAGCAGTCGACCGGGATTTCTCTACGAGCAGTACTTC CASSRPGFLYEQYF
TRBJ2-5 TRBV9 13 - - TGTGCCAGCAGCGTAGATGGCTTCGAGACCCAGTACTTC CASSVDGFETQYF
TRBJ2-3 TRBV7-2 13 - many TGTGCCAGCAGCTTAGAGTTAGGTAGGGTGCAGTATTTT CASSLELGRVQYF
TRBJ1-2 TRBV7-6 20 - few TGTGCCAGCAGTCCGCACCAGTCTGCTAGGGGGTTCACTAGACGCTATGGCTACACCTTC CASSPHQSARGFTRRYGYTF
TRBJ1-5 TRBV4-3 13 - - TGCGCCAGCAGCCAAGAAGAGGATCAGCCCCAGCATTTT CASSQEEDQPQHF